These T cell receptor beta chains were read from a single sample in a study of shared clonotypes between healthy human individuals. The assay was immunoSEQ multiplex PCR, and TCRdb's table has in-frame clones only and misses some. The sample lists about 1 million clones, around 76% occurring once. Material for sequencing was memory CD4+ T cells sorted from blood. The source of these receptors is a man aged 18 to 29 in good health. Both conserved end residues are part of each CDR3.

J: TRBJ2-5; V: TRBV25-1; CDR3: CASGPTGVEGGMGETQYF
J: TRBJ1-6; V: TRBV4-1; CDR3: CASSQDPSLTYSPLHF
J: TRBJ2-5; V: TRBV11-2; CDR3: CASSPLGGKETQYF
J: TRBJ1-5; V: TRBV7-2; CDR3: CASSFSGNQPQHF
J: TRBJ2-3; V: TRBV30; CDR3: CAWSGVGDTQYF
J: TRBJ2-7; V: TRBV2; CDR3: CASSAPYEQYF
J: TRBJ1-6; V: TRBV29-1; CDR3: CSAGQGDNSPLHF
J: TRBJ2-7; V: TRBV19; CDR3: CASSMGAGKSYEQYF
J: TRBJ2-1; V: TRBV6-5; CDR3: CASSFGTSVNEQFF
J: TRBJ2-5; V: TRBV7-2; CDR3: CASSHETQYF
J: TRBJ2-3; V: TRBV7-2; CDR3: CASSLGTSGSDTQYF
J: TRBJ2-3; V: TRBV7-8; CDR3: CASSHRAGVSTDTQYF
J: TRBJ1-5; V: TRBV7-9; CDR3: CASSLDQNQPQHF
J: TRBJ1-2; V: TRBV30; CDR3: CAWSSQAINYGYTF
J: TRBJ1-5; V: TRBV7-2; CDR3: CASSPRTRGSNQPQHF
J: TRBJ1-1; V: TRBV29-1; CDR3: CSVVQDMNTEAFF
J: TRBJ1-6; V: TRBV19; CDR3: CASSTDPYNSPLHF
J: TRBJ2-1; V: TRBV6-5; CDR3: CASRKGLGENEQFF
J: TRBJ2-1; V: TRBV10-1; CDR3: CASSDHLGEQFF
J: TRBJ2-2; V: TRBV25-1; CDR3: CASSDVRTSGTGELFF
J: TRBJ2-3; V: TRBV2; CDR3: CASSESRVTDTQYF
J: TRBJ2-3; V: TRBV5-1; CDR3: CASSRTVDTDTQYF
J: TRBJ1-2; V: TRBV2; CDR3: CASSGTGNYGYTF
J: TRBJ2-1; V: TRBV5-8; CDR3: CASSLAGTSYNEQFF
J: TRBJ2-7; V: TRBV7-9; CDR3: CASSLAEWNEQYF
J: TRBJ2-1; V: TRBV21-1; CDR3: CASSKSDCLSSYNEQFF
J: TRBJ1-1; V: TRBV6-5; CDR3: CASSPSGRVTEAFF
J: TRBJ1-2; V: TRBV6-5; CDR3: CASSYSGGSYGYTF
J: TRBJ2-7; V: TRBV7-9; CDR3: CASSRGAETSYEQYF
J: TRBJ1-1; V: TRBV19; CDR3: CASSIWGTGASNTEAFF
J: TRBJ2-7; V: TRBV5-6; CDR3: CASSRLSRDEQYF
J: TRBJ2-7; V: TRBV19; CDR3: CASSGDPYEQYF
J: TRBJ1-5; V: TRBV11-3; CDR3: CASRKQEYQPQHF
J: TRBJ2-3; V: TRBV5-1; CDR3: CASSAGQRAVGDTQYF
J: TRBJ2-1; V: TRBV5-1; CDR3: CASSLVYRGTGNEQFF
J: TRBJ1-3; V: TRBV2; CDR3: CASSEGASPGNTIYF
J: TRBJ2-3; V: TRBV5-6; CDR3: CASSWAASGGATQYF
J: -; V: TRBV11-2; CDR3: CASSLVAGGANEQYF
J: TRBJ1-6; V: TRBV11-2; CDR3: CASSSTQGAKNSPLHF
J: TRBJ2-2; V: TRBV6-6; CDR3: CASATAGELFF
J: TRBJ1-1; V: TRBV11-2; CDR3: CASSLSGGSTEAFF
J: TRBJ1-4; V: TRBV6-5; CDR3: CASSYSHGMANEKLFF
J: TRBJ2-5; V: TRBV7-9; CDR3: CASSLALAGLETQYF
J: TRBJ2-5; V: TRBV7-2; CDR3: CASSMGLASQETQYF